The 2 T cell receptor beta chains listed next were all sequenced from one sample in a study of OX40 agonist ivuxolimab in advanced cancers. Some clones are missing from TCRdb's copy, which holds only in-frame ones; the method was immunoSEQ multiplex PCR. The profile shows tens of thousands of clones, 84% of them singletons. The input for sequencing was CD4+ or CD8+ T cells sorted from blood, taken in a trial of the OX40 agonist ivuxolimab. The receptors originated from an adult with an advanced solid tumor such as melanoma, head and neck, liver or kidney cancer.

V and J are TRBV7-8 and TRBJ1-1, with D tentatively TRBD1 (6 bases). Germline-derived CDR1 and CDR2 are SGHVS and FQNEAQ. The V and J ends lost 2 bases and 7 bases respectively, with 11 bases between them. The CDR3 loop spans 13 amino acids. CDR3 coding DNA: TGTGCCAGCAGCTTAAGGGGGGTCGGTGAAGCTTTCTTT. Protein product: CASSLRGVGEAFF.

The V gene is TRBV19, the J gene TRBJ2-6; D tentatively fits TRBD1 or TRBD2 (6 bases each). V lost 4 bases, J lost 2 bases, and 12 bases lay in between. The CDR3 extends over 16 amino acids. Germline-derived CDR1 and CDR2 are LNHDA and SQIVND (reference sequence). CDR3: CASSTGGRTGANVLTF. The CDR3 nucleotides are TGTGCCAGTAGTACCGGGGGCAGGACTGGGGCCAACGTCCTGACTTTC.